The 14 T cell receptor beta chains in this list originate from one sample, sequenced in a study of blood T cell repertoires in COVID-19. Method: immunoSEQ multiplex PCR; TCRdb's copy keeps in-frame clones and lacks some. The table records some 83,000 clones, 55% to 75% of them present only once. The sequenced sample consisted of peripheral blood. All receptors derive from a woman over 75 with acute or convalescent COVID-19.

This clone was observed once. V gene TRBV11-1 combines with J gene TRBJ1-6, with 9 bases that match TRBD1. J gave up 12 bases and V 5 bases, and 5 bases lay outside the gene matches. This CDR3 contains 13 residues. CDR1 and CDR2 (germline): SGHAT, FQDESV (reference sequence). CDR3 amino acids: CASSPRQGEPLHF. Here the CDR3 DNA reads TGTGCCAGCAGCCCTCGACAGGGGGAACCCCTCCACTTT.

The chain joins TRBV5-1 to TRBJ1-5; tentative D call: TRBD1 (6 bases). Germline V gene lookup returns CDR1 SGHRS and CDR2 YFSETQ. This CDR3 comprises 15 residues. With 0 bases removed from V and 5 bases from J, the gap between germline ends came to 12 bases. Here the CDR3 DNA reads TGCGCCAGCAGCTTGGCCTCAGGGGTCGATCAGCCCCAGCATTTT. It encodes CASSLASGVDQPQHF.

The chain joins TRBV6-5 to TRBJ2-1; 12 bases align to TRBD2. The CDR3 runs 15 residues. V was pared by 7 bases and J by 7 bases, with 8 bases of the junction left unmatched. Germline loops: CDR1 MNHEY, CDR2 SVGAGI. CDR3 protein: CASTLTSGGQNEQFF. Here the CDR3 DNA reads TGTGCCAGCACCCTTACTAGCGGGGGGCAAAATGAGCAGTTCTTC.

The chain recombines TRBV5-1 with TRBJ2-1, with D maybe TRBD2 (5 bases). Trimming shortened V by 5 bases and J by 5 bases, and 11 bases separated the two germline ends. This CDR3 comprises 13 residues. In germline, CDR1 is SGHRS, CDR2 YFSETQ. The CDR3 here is CASRIGLDNEQFF. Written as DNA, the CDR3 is TGCGCCAGCAGAATTGGACTGGACAATGAGCAGTTCTTC. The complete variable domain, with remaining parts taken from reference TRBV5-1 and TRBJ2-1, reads KAGVTQTPRYLIKTRGQQVTLSCSPISGHRSVSWYQQTPGQGLQFLFEYFSETQRNKGNFPGRFSGRQFSNSRSEMNVSTLELGDSALYLCASRIGLDNEQFFGPGTRLTVL.

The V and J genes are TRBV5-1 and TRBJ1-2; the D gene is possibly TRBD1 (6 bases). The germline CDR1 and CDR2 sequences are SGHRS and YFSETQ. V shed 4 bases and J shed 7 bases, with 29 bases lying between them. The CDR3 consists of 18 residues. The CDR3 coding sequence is TGCGCCAGCAGCCCCTCTCTCTCGATTGGACAGCCTGGACGTGGCTACACCTTC. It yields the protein CASSPSLSIGQPGRGYTF.

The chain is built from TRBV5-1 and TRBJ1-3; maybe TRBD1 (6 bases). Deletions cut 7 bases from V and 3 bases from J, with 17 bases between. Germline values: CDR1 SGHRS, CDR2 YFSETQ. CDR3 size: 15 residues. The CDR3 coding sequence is TGCGCCAGCTCGGACAGCCTTCGCCTTGGAAACACCATATATTTT. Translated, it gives CASSDSLRLGNTIYF.

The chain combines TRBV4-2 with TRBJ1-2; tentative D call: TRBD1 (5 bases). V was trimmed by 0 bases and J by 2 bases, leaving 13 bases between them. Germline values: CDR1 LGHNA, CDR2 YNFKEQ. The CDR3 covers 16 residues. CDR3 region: CASSQDYQQENYGYTF. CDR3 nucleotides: TGTGCCAGCAGCCAAGATTATCAACAGGAGAACTATGGCTACACCTTC.

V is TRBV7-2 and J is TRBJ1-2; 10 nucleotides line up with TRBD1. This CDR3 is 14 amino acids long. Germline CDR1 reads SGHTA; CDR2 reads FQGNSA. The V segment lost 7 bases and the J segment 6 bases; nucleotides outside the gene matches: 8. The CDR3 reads CASTPTGGGNGYTF. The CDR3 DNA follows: TGTGCCAGCACCCCGACAGGGGGCGGGAATGGCTACACCTTC.

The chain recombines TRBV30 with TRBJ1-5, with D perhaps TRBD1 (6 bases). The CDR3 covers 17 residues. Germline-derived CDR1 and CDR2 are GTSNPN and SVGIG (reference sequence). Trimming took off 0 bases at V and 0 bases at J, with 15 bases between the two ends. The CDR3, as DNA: TGTGCCTGGAGTGTAAACAGGGACACGTATAGCAATCAGCCCCAGCATTTT. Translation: CAWSVNRDTYSNQPQHF.

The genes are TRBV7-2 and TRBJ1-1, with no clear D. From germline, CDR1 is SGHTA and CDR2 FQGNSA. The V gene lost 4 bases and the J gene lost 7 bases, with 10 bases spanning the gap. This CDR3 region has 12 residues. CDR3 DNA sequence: TGTGCCAGCAGCTCCCGACACGTTGAAGCTTTCTTT. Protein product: CASSSRHVEAFF.

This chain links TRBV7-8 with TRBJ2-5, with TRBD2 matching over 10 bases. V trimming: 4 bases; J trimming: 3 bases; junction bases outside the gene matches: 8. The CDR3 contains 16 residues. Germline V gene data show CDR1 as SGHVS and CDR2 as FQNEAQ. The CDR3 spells CASSSQRGGREETQYF. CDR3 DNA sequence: TGTGCCAGCAGCTCGCAGCGGGGGGGGAGAGAAGAGACCCAGTACTTC.

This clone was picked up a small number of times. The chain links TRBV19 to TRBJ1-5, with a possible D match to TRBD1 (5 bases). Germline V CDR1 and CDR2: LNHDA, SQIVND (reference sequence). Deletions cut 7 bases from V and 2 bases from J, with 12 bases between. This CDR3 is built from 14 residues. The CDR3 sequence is CASMAGTRNQPQHF. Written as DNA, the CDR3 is TGTGCCAGTATGGCGGGGACCCGCAATCAGCCCCAGCATTTT.

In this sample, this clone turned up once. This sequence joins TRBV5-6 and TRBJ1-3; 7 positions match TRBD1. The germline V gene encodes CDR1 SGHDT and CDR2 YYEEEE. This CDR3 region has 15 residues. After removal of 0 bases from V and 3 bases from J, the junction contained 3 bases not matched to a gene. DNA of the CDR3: TGTGCCAGCAGCTTGGGACAGGGTGGTGGAAACACCATATATTTT. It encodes CASSLGQGGGNTIYF.

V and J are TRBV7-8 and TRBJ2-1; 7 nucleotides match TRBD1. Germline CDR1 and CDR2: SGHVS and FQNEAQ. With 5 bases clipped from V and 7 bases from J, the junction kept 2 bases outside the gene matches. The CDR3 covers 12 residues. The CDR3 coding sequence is TGTGCCAGCAGCCAGGACAGGAATGAGCAGTTCTTC. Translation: CASSQDRNEQFF.